This TCR beta chain was sequenced for a study of T-cell memory formation after mild COVID-19. This clonotype was counted between two and nine times. TCRdb re-called the 5' RACE reads with MiXCR, one entry per CDR3 protein. The sample has 400,000 or so distinct CDR3 sequences; 15% to 25% are singletons. The sequence derives from an adult woman who had mild COVID-19 (a few samples of this study predate the infection). Cell type and time point are not known. What was sequenced was PBMCs or a T cell subset sorted from them (not recorded which).

CDR3 sequence: CASSFPGQGDADTQYF. CDR3 DNA sequence: TGTGCCAGCAGTTTTCCGGGACAGGGGGATGCAGATACGCAGTATTTT. The chain has TRBV12-3 or TRBV12-4 and TRBJ2-3; the match to TRBD1 covers 11 bases. The V segment lost 3 bases and the J segment 4 bases; nucleotides outside the gene matches: 6. CDR3 size: 16 residues.